This entry lists 26 T cell receptor beta chains sequenced from one sample in a study of blood T cells in healthy people across ages. Using a J-beta primer mix together with a sample-barcoded 5' primer, a second PCR was run for roughly 6 to 12 cycles. TCRdb redid the calling of the 5' RACE reads with MiXCR, one entry per CDR3 protein. There are hundreds of thousands of distinct CDR3 sequences in the sample; around 62% occur only once, and around 30% lies in the top ten. The sample was blood. The receptors originated from a young man in good health.

This chain links TRBV7-9 with TRBJ2-1, with TRBD2 matching 14 bases. V gave up 5 bases and J gave up 10 bases; unmatched junction bases: 16. The CDR3 runs 18 residues. Germline V CDR1 and CDR2: SEHNR, FQNEAQ (reference sequence). Here the CDR3 reads CASSPGTSGGLPLQEQFF. The CDR3 coding sequence is TGTGCCAGCAGCCCTGGGACTAGCGGGGGTTTGCCCCTACAGGAGCAGTTCTTC.

This clonotype was counted a few times. The chain combines TRBV5-1 with TRBJ1-2; D not certain. The CDR3 contains 15 residues. V lost 1 base to trimming and J lost 3 bases, with 13 bases between them. Germline V CDR1 and CDR2: SGHRS, YFSETQ. Written as DNA, the CDR3 is TGCGCCAGCAGCTTGAATCCAGCGACTGACTATGGCTACACCTTC. Translation gives CASSLNPATDYGYTF.

V and J are TRBV5-1 and TRBJ2-2; 9 nucleotides agree with TRBD2. The ends lost 2 bases at V and 4 bases at J; junction bases unmatched: 3. Germline CDR1 SGHRS, CDR2 YFSETQ. This CDR3 has 15 amino acids. This CDR3 is CASSFGTSSTGELFF. CDR3 nucleotides: TGCGCCAGCAGCTTTGGGACTAGCAGCACCGGGGAGCTGTTTTTT.

CDR3 sequence reads: CASSQDRVANYGYTF. CDR3 nucleotide sequence: TGCGCCAGCAGCCAAGACAGGGTAGCTAACTATGGCTACACCTTC. The chain has TRBV5-1 and TRBJ1-2; 7 nucleotides match TRBD1. In germline, CDR1 is SGHRS, CDR2 YFSETQ. V trimming: 4 bases; J trimming: 0 bases; junction bases outside the gene matches: 6. The CDR3 totals 15 residues.

This clonotype turned up a few times. The V gene is TRBV4-3, the J gene TRBJ2-5; 7 nucleotides align to TRBD1. Trimming took 9 bases from V and 5 from J; bases not matched to a gene: 12. The CDR3 spans 14 residues. The germline V gene encodes CDR1 LGHNA and CDR2 YSLEER. The CDR3, as DNA: TGCGCCAGGGCCCACAGGGGACGTTGGGAGACCCAGTACTTC. Protein product: CARAHRGRWETQYF.

This clonotype was counted once. This rearrangement joins TRBV11-2 to TRBJ1-1; D remains unclear. Between the trimmed V and J ends, which lost 5 bases and 6 bases, there was a span of 13 bases. In germline, CDR1 is SGHAT, CDR2 FQNNGV. There are 13 residues in the CDR3. CDR3 in amino acids: CASSPSIRAEAFF. The CDR3, as DNA: TGTGCCAGCAGCCCCAGTATTAGGGCTGAAGCTTTCTTT.

The V call is TRBV6-5, the J call TRBJ1-2; 10 positions match TRBD1. The germline CDR1 and CDR2 sequences are MNHEY and SVGAGI. The CDR3 length is 13 residues. After removal of 7 bases from V and 7 bases from J, the junction contained 6 bases not matched to a gene. CDR3 in amino acids: CASTIGQGGGYTF. The DNA for the CDR3 is TGTGCCAGCACCATAGGACAGGGGGGTGGCTACACCTTC.

The rearrangement uses TRBV7-2 and TRBJ2-5; tentatively, D is TRBD2 (6 bases). CDR1 is SGHTA, CDR2 FQGNSA, per germline. CDR3 size: 15 residues. V shed 5 bases and J shed 11 bases, with 24 bases lying between them. The CDR3 nucleotides read TGTGCCAGCAGCCTAACCCGGGAGAGGGTTCGAGAGCAGTACTTC. It yields the protein CASSLTRERVREQYF.

This clonotype was detected a few times. The genes are TRBV21-1 and TRBJ2-6; the table gives TRBD1 as D, unverified against the DNA. TRBV21-1 is a pseudogene locus. The CDR3 runs 21 residues. CDR3: CASSKGPGQGFFVCGANVLTF. CDR3 nucleotide sequence: TGTGCCAGCAGCAAAGGCCCCGGACAGGGGTTCTTTGTGTGTGGGGCCAACGTCCTGACTTTC.

The J gene is TRBJ2-3, the V gene TRBV7-3; D remains ambiguous. CDR3 length: 14 amino acids. Germline loops: CDR1 SGHTA, CDR2 FQGTGA. With 5 bases removed from V and 1 base from J, the gap between germline ends came to 10 bases. CDR3 region: CASSPAPRTDTQYF. The CDR3 DNA follows: TGTGCCAGCAGCCCCGCACCCCGCACAGATACGCAGTATTTT.

This clonotype showed up just a few times. This chain connects TRBV5-1 to TRBJ2-1; 10 bases fit TRBD2. The germline gives CDR1 SGHRS, CDR2 YFSETQ. The CDR3 is 17 amino acids. V gave up 5 bases and J gave up 7 bases; unmatched junction bases: 15. CDR3 nucleotides: TGCGCCAGCAGTTCTGGGCCCATAGCGGGGGGTATAAATGAGCAGTTCTTC. This translates into CASSSGPIAGGINEQFF.

This clonotype has just a few counts. This rearrangement joins TRBV29-1 to TRBJ2-5; D possibly matches TRBD1 or TRBD2 (5 bases each). The V gene's germline CDR1 is SQVTM and CDR2 ANQGSEA. V lost 7 bases and J lost 5, with 14 bases in between. The CDR3 runs 12 residues. Here the CDR3 reads CSDRTSGETQYF. Written as DNA, the CDR3 is TGCAGCGACAGGACCTCGGGGGAGACCCAGTACTTC.

CDR3 DNA: TGTGCCAGCATCACAGGGGAAAAAGACGAGCAGTACTTC. It codes for CASITGEKDEQYF. This chain connects TRBV5-5 to TRBJ2-7; TRBD1 matches at 7 bases. The CDR3 is 13 amino acids. V shed 6 bases, J shed 5 bases, and the junction held 8 bases outside the gene matches. Germline V gives CDR1 SGHKS, CDR2 YYEKEE (reference sequence). The full variable domain, with the rest looked up from reference TRBV5-5 and TRBJ2-7, is DAGVTQSPTHLIKTRGQQVTLRCSPISGHKSVSWYQQVLGQGPQFIFQYYEKEERGRGNFPDRFSARQFPNYSSELNVNALLLGDSALYLCASITGEKDEQYFGPGTRLTVT.

V usage is TRBV11-2 and J usage is TRBJ2-3; 9 positions match TRBD1. The CDR3 runs to 18 residues. The V segment lost 5 bases and the J segment 2 bases; nucleotides outside the gene matches: 14. Germline CDR1 and CDR2: SGHAT and FQNNGV. The CDR3 loop reads CASSPTGTGSTDTDTQYF. The CDR3, as DNA: TGTGCCAGCAGCCCTACCGGGACAGGGTCCACGGACACAGATACGCAGTATTTT. The variable domain in full, completed from reference TRBV11-2 and TRBJ2-3, reads EAGVAQSPRYKIIEKRQSVAFWCNPISGHATLYWYQQILGQGPKLLIQFQNNGVVDDSQLPKDRFSAERLKGVDSTLKIQPAKLEDSAVYLCASSPTGTGSTDTDTQYFGPGTRLTVL.

This chain links TRBV12-3 or TRBV12-4 with TRBJ2-1; D remains unclear. The CDR3 extends over 13 amino acids. V lost 5 bases to trimming and J lost 3 bases, with 8 bases between them. CDR3 sequence: CASSPIGYNEQFF. In nucleotides, the CDR3 is TGTGCCAGCAGTCCCATCGGCTACAATGAGCAGTTCTTC.

The CDR3 reads CASSSTSGGTRSEQFF. The CDR3 bases are TGTGCCAGCAGCTCCACTAGCGGGGGGACTCGGAGTGAGCAGTTCTTC. The rearrangement joins TRBV7-3 to TRBJ2-1, with 12 positions matching TRBD2. This CDR3 contains 16 residues. Germline assignment: CDR1 SGHTA and CDR2 FQGTGA. The V segment lost 4 bases and the J segment 9 bases; nucleotides outside the gene matches: 10.

The chain has TRBV12-3 or TRBV12-4 and TRBJ2-5; TRBD1 agrees at 12 bases. The CDR3 runs to 14 residues. The trim removed 11 bases at V and 4 bases at J, leaving 8 bases unmatched. The CDR3 nucleotides are TGTGCCTGCGCCGGGACAGGGGGCCGAGAGACCCAGTACTTC. As protein: CACAGTGGRETQYF.

Remarks on this clonotype: A junction boundary mismatches the germline segment, possibly from a read error. The chain carries TRBV4-2 and TRBJ1-5; perhaps TRBD1 as D (6 bases). The CDR3 consists of 16 residues. Germline CDR1 reads LGHNA; CDR2 reads YNFKEQ. In nucleotides, the CDR3 is TGTGCCGGCAGCCAAGGGTCGGCAGGGGAGACCCAGCCCCAGCATTTT. It codes for CAGSQGSAGETQPQHF.

This chain's CDR3 is CASTGENIQYF. Here the CDR3 DNA reads TGTGCCAGCACGGGGGAGAACATTCAGTACTTC. V is TRBV3-1 and J is TRBJ2-4; D may be TRBD2 (6 bases). The CDR3 totals 11 residues. Germline V lookup: CDR1 LGHDT, CDR2 YNNKEL (reference sequence). Trimming left V 7 bases short and J 7 bases short, with 8 bases between.

The V call is TRBV5-1, the J call TRBJ2-3; TRBD2 matches 9 bases. From germline, CDR1 is SGHRS and CDR2 YFSETQ. The CDR3 covers 16 residues. Trimming at V came to 3 bases and at J to 1 base, leaving 6 bases not matched to a gene. CDR3 sequence (DNA): TGCGCCAGCAGCTCCCTAGCGGGGCCTCGCACAGATACGCAGTATTTT. Protein product: CASSSLAGPRTDTQYF.

This chain joins TRBV11-2 and TRBJ2-4; 10 bases fit TRBD1. The ends lost 4 bases at V and 13 bases at J; junction bases unmatched: 10. CDR1 is SGHAT, CDR2 FQNNGV, per germline. The CDR3 is made up of 14 amino acids. In DNA, the CDR3 is TGTGCCAGCAGCTACAACTGGGACAGGGGCGGGCAGTACTTC. Translating it yields CASSYNWDRGGQYF.

CDR3 bases: TGTGCCAGCGATGGTACGGGACAGGGGGCCCCCTACGAGCAGTACTTC. It translates to CASDGTGQGAPYEQYF. The gene calls are TRBV2 and TRBJ2-7, with 12 nucleotides matching TRBD1. This CDR3 is built from 16 residues. Losses at the gene ends were 8 bases for V and 2 bases for J; bases not matched to a gene: 10. CDR1 and CDR2 from the germline V gene are SNHLY and FYNNEI.

The CDR3, as DNA: TGCAGTGCTTCGCTAGCGGGGGGGCACCTCTACAATGAGCAGTTCTTC. It specifies CSASLAGGHLYNEQFF. This chain links TRBV20-1 with TRBJ2-1, with TRBD2 matching 12 bases. This CDR3 spans 16 amino acids. The V gene end was trimmed by 5 bases and the J gene end by 3 bases; junction bases not matched to a gene: 8. Germline V gene data show CDR1 as DFQATT and CDR2 as SNEGSKA (reference sequence).

This clonotype has just a few counts. The chain recombines TRBV13 with TRBJ2-7; 11 nucleotides line up with TRBD2. Trimming at V came to 3 bases and at J to 5 bases, leaving 3 bases not matched to a gene. The CDR3 spans 14 residues. The V gene's germline CDR1 is PRHDT and CDR2 FYEKMQ (reference sequence). The CDR3 region is CASSFGLAGNEQYF. CDR3 nucleotide sequence: TGTGCCAGCAGCTTTGGACTAGCGGGTAACGAGCAGTACTTC.

The rearrangement links TRBV6-1 to TRBJ2-2; 10 bases align to TRBD2. Losses at the gene ends were 7 bases for V and 3 bases for J; bases not matched to a gene: 5. Germline V CDR1 and CDR2: MNHNS, SASEGT. The CDR3 totals 15 residues. The DNA for the CDR3 is TGTGCCAGCACTAGAGCGGGGGGGCACACCGGGGAGCTGTTTTTT. Its protein product is CASTRAGGHTGELFF.

This clonotype occurred a few times. V and J are TRBV4-3 and TRBJ2-6; no definite D call. Germline CDR1 is LGHNA and CDR2 is YSLEER. Between the trimmed V and J ends, which lost 4 bases and 0 bases, there was a span of 10 bases. This CDR3 is 16 amino acids long. CDR3 residues: CASSPPSSSGANVLTF. In DNA form, the CDR3 reads TGCGCCAGCAGCCCTCCGTCGTCCTCTGGGGCCAACGTCCTGACTTTC.